The TCR beta chain under discussion was sequenced for a study of molecular identifiers for immune sequencing clone quantification. Notes on the study in general: Jurkat TCR RNA from one cell was spiked into 1 million or so naive cells, and it was reportedly detectable there. Highly expanded clones may be undercounted when identical TCR molecules share barcodes. Clones that exceeded 20 RNA copies held over 98% of effector molecules, yet under 1% in naive cells.

Germline assignment: CDR1 MGHRA and CDR2 YSYEKL. The CDR3 length is 15 residues. Researchers sorted naive CD8 T cells as cells that were CD8+CD4-CCR7+CD45RA+. This clonotype came up many times. Its matching antigen is unknown. An end of the junction does not agree with germline; a read error may underlie this. From the PCR reads, TCRdb called clonotypes with MiXCR, one entry per CDR3 protein. The table has hundreds of thousands of distinct CDR3 sequences, about 25% seen once. The chain combines TRBV4-1 with TRBJ1-1; the match to TRBD1 covers 7 bases. Specimen: naive CD8+ T cells from blood, with Jurkat cell RNA spiked in. Subset reported: FACS-sorted CD8+CD4-CCR7+CD45RA+ naive T cells. The sequence was obtained from a human donor in good health. Some libraries in this study had Jurkat cell RNA spiked in. The CDR3 reads CASSPLQGIDTEAFF. In DNA form, the CDR3 reads TGTGCCAGCAGCCCCCTACAGGGGATTGACACTGAAGCTTTCTTT.